A selection of T cell receptor beta chains follows, all from one sample in a study of post-analysis software for immune sequencing data. TCRdb reprocessed the PCR reads via MiXCR and lists one record per CDR3 protein. The data contain roughly 540,000 distinct CDR3 sequences, 34% of them singletons. Sequenced material: blood. The receptors here all came from a girl younger than 18 with multiple sclerosis. CDR3s include the opening cysteine and the closing phenylalanine or tryptophan. The D gene is left open where the match is weak. Not every row has a clone size; where given, it reads once, few, many or a size class.

CDR3 protein	CDR3 DNA	D gene	V gene	J gene	clone size
CASSPPNRDAEQYF	TGTGCCAGCAGCCCCCCGAACAGGGATGCCGAGCAGTACTTC	-	TRBV7-9	TRBJ2-7	-
CRANLAGGAQYF	TGCAGGGCTAACCTAGCGGGGGGGGCCCAGTACTTC	TRBD2	TRBV20-1	TRBJ2-5	few
CASSLGGGGKNEQFF	TGTGCCAGCAGCTTAGGGGGGGGCGGTAAGAATGAGCAGTTCTTC	-	TRBV7-8	TRBJ2-1	-
CASLMTGRLETQYF	TGTGCCAGCCTGATGACAGGGCGATTAGAGACCCAGTACTTC	TRBD1	TRBV18	TRBJ2-5	-
CASSVERGGRETQYF	TGTGCCAGCAGCGTGGAGCGGGGGGGCCGAGAGACCCAGTACTTC	TRBD2	TRBV9	TRBJ2-5	few
CASSPSGSYNSPLHF	TGTGCCAGCAGCCCTTCCGGCTCCTATAATTCACCCCTCCACTTT	-	TRBV3-1	TRBJ1-6	-
CASSLESMGWRNQGRSYEQYF	TGTGCCAGCAGCTTAGAGAGTATGGGTTGGAGGAACCAGGGAAGGTCCTACGAGCAGTACTTC	-	TRBV11-1	TRBJ2-7	-
CASVKPSGANVLTF	TGTGCCAGCGTCAAACCCTCTGGGGCCAACGTCCTGACTTTC	-	TRBV6-1	TRBJ2-6	few
CASSHPTGADSPLHF	TGTGCCAGCAGCCACCCGACAGGGGCCGATTCACCCCTCCACTTT	TRBD1	TRBV4-2	TRBJ1-6	-
CSAPSTGGGETQYF	TGCAGTGCTCCTAGCACAGGGGGCGGGGAGACCCAGTACTTC	TRBD1	TRBV20-1	TRBJ2-5	-